One sample yielded the 20 T cell receptor beta chains listed below, sequenced in a study of cytomegalovirus exposure and HLA in healthy donors. 13 Jbeta primers and 60 Vbeta primers were used for the PCR. Assay used: immunoSEQ multiplex PCR; TCRdb lists only in-frame clones, some missing. Of around 99,000 clones in the sample, nearly 70% are singletons; the top ten hold roughly 5.9%. Sequenced sample: PBMCs. The receptor source for this set is a woman between 65 and 79 years old in good health and CMV-seropositive.

This sequence joins TRBV7-9 and TRBJ2-1; 10 bases align to TRBD1. Germline V gene sequence: CDR1 SEHNR, CDR2 FQNEAQ (reference sequence). The CDR3 sequence is 15 residues long. With V trimmed by 1 base and J by 4 bases, 1 base remained unmatched. CDR3 nucleotides: TGTGCCAGCAGCTTAGAGGGACAGGGGTACAATGAGCAGTTCTTC. It codes for CASSLEGQGYNEQFF.

This sequence joins TRBV4-3 and TRBJ2-3; 10 bases align to TRBD1. Germline V lookup: CDR1 LGHNA, CDR2 YSLEER. With 0 bases clipped from V and 9 bases from J, the junction kept 9 bases outside the gene matches. The CDR3 sequence is 16 residues long. CDR3 DNA sequence: TGCGCCAGCAGCCAAGATCGAGGGACAGGGGTCGGCACGCAGTATTTT. Amino acids: CASSQDRGTGVGTQYF.

This clone occurred once. This chain links TRBV2 with TRBJ2-7; D might be TRBD2 (7 bases). The germline CDR1 and CDR2 sequences are SNHLY and FYNNEI. This CDR3 spans 13 amino acids. V shed 11 bases and J shed 7 bases, with 21 bases lying between them. CDR3 protein: CAPKGGAGGEQYF. The CDR3 bases are TGTGCCCCCAAGGGGGGGGCAGGAGGGGAGCAGTACTTC.

V and J are TRBV13 and TRBJ2-1; possibly TRBD1 for D (6 bases). The CDR3 sequence is 14 residues long. V was shortened by 5 bases and J by 4 bases, with 12 bases between the two germline ends. Germline CDR1 reads PRHDT; CDR2 reads FYEKMQ (reference sequence). The CDR3: CASSLRQAYNEQFF. The CDR3, as DNA: TGTGCCAGCAGCCTAAGACAGGCATACAATGAGCAGTTCTTC.

This clone has only a few counts. V usage is TRBV7-9 and J usage is TRBJ1-4; D is unresolved. Germline values: CDR1 SEHNR, CDR2 FQNEAQ (reference sequence). V lost 7 bases to trimming and J lost 0 bases, with 12 bases between them. The CDR3 runs to 15 residues. As DNA, the CDR3 is TGTGCCAGCATCTCCCTGGAGGCAACTAATGAAAAACTGTTTTTT. Protein: CASISLEATNEKLFF. Together with reference TRBV7-9 and TRBJ1-4, the CDR3 gives the full variable domain: DTGVSQNPRHKITKRGQNVTFRCDPISEHNRLYWYRQTLGQGPEFLTYFQNEAQLEKSRLLSDRFSAERPKGSFSTLEIQRTEQGDSAMYLCASISLEATNEKLFFGSGTQLSVL.

The chain links TRBV9 to TRBJ1-2, with 8 bases identical to TRBD1. The V and J ends lost 4 bases and 4 bases, in that order; junction bases with no gene match: 6. Germline-derived CDR1 and CDR2 are SGDLS and YYNGEE. The CDR3 spans 14 residues. For the CDR3, the DNA is TGTGCCAGCAGCCACTCGGGGACAGGCTATGGCTACACCTTC. Encoded protein: CASSHSGTGYGYTF.

The chain employs TRBV30 and TRBJ1-1; D is uncertain. CDR1 is GTSNPN and CDR2 is SVGIG in the germline V gene (reference sequence). Trimming stripped 7 bases from V and 0 bases from J, with 12 bases between. The length of the CDR3 is 13 residues. The CDR3 DNA reads TGTGCCTCGGAGGGCAGTATGAACACTGAAGCTTTCTTT. Translated: CASEGSMNTEAFF.

The V call is TRBV30, the J call TRBJ2-3; 9 bases fit TRBD1. The CDR3 is 13 residues long. V shed 4 bases and J 6 bases; nucleotides not matched to a gene: 5. In germline, CDR1 is GTSNPN, CDR2 SVGIG (reference sequence). The CDR3 here is CAWKRTGVDTQYF. CDR3 nucleotides: TGTGCCTGGAAACGGACAGGGGTGGATACGCAGTATTTT.

This clone turned up a few times. V gene TRBV4-2 combines with J gene TRBJ2-7, with a possible D match to TRBD2 (6 bases). Germline CDR1 reads LGHNA; CDR2 reads YNFKEQ. Trimming left V 0 bases short and J 3 bases short, with 15 bases between. CDR3 length: 16 amino acids. The CDR3 loop reads CASSQDRLVGGYEQYF. DNA for the CDR3: TGTGCCAGCAGCCAAGACAGACTAGTTGGGGGCTACGAGCAGTACTTC.

The V and J genes are TRBV5-4 and TRBJ1-1; D gene uncertain. With 0 bases removed from V and 8 bases from J, the gap between germline ends came to 14 bases. Looked up from germline, CDR1 is SGHNT and CDR2 is YYREEE (reference sequence). CDR3 size: 14 residues. Written as DNA, the CDR3 is TGTGCCAGCAGCTTGGGCAATCTCATCGGGGAAGCTTTCTTT. This sequence encodes CASSLGNLIGEAFF.

The rearrangement links TRBV7-2 to TRBJ1-4, with D perhaps TRBD1 (5 bases). The CDR3 consists of 14 residues. The germline gives CDR1 SGHTA, CDR2 FQGNSA. V lost 5 bases and J lost 8, with 15 bases in between. CDR3 DNA sequence: TGTGCCAGCAGCCCACAGGCGACCGGGGAAAAACTGTTTTTT. It is translated as CASSPQATGEKLFF. The full variable domain, with the rest looked up from reference TRBV7-2 and TRBJ1-4, is GAGVSQSPSNKVTEKGKDVELRCDPISGHTALYWYRQSLGQGLEFLIYFQGNSAPDKSGLPSDRFSAERTGGSVSTLTIQRTQQEDSAVYLCASSPQATGEKLFFGSGTQLSVL.

This chain uses TRBV4-1 with TRBJ2-4, with 16 bases fitting TRBD2. CDR3 length: 18 amino acids. Trimming cost V 4 bases and J 0 bases; bases outside gene matches: 3. Germline CDR1 is MGHRA and CDR2 is YSYEKL. DNA for the CDR3: TGCGCCAGCAGCCCGGGACTAGCGGGGGGGCTAGCCAAAAACATTCAGTACTTC. It encodes CASSPGLAGGLAKNIQYF.

The chain combines TRBV11-1 with TRBJ2-1; TRBD2 matches 11 bases. V lost 3 bases, J lost 4 bases, and 2 bases stayed unmatched. Germline-derived CDR1 and CDR2 are SGHAT and FQDESV (reference sequence). This CDR3 comprises 15 residues. CDR3 amino acids: CASSLGTSGYNEQFF. Written as DNA, the CDR3 is TGTGCCAGCAGCTTGGGGACTAGCGGTTACAATGAGCAGTTCTTC.

This clone was counted between two and nine times. This chain links TRBV5-1 with TRBJ2-7; 8 positions agree with TRBD2. Germline V CDR1 and CDR2: SGHRS, YFSETQ. This CDR3 region has 15 residues. V gave up 2 bases and J gave up 3 bases; unmatched junction bases: 7. Here the CDR3 reads CASSLQAGGDYEQYF. CDR3 DNA sequence: TGCGCCAGCAGCTTACAGGCGGGGGGCGACTACGAGCAGTACTTC.

The rearrangement links TRBV5-6 to TRBJ1-4; D ambiguous. The CDR3 loop spans 13 amino acids. V dropped 5 bases and J dropped 8 bases, with 13 bases sitting between them. The germline V gene encodes CDR1 SGHDT and CDR2 YYEEEE. CDR3 amino acids: CASSGLNGEKLFF. The CDR3, as DNA: TGTGCCAGCAGTGGACTTAATGGGGAAAAACTGTTTTTT. The full variable domain, its missing parts supplied by reference TRBV5-6 and TRBJ1-4, is DAGVTQSPTHLIKTRGQQVTLRCSPKSGHDTVSWYQQALGQGPQFIFQYYEEEERQRGNFPDRFSGHQFPNYSSELNVNALLLGDSALYLCASSGLNGEKLFFGSGTQLSVL.

This chain joins TRBV19 and TRBJ1-1; the D gene is possibly TRBD1 (6 bases). V shed 2 bases and J shed 11 bases, with 18 bases lying between them. There are 14 residues in the CDR3. Germline V lookup: CDR1 LNHDA, CDR2 SQIVND (reference sequence). The CDR3 DNA reads TGTGCCAGTAGTATATTCGGGGTGGGGGCGGAGGCTTTCTTT. Encoded protein: CASSIFGVGAEAFF. Using reference TRBV19 and TRBJ1-1 for the parts outside the CDR3, the full variable domain is DGGITQSPKYLFRKEGQNVTLSCEQNLNHDAMYWYRQDPGQGLRLIYYSQIVNDFQKGDIAEGYSVSREKKESFPLTVTSAQKNPTAFYLCASSIFGVGAEAFFGQGTRLTVV.

The rearrangement uses TRBV29-1 and TRBJ1-3; D gene ambiguous. Germline V gene sequence: CDR1 SQVTM, CDR2 ANQGSEA. V was cut by 4 bases and J by 0 bases, with 13 bases left in between. The CDR3 runs to 15 residues. The CDR3 sequence: CSVAHSASSGNTIYF. In DNA, the CDR3 is TGCAGCGTTGCTCACAGTGCGAGCTCTGGAAACACCATATATTTT. The complete variable domain, with remaining parts taken from reference TRBV29-1 and TRBJ1-3, reads SAVISQKPSRDICQRGTSLTIQCQVDSQVTMMFWYRQQPGQSLTLIATANQGSEATYESGFVIDKFPISRPNLTFSTLTVSNMSPEDSSIYLCSVAHSASSGNTIYFGEGSWLTVV.

J is TRBJ1-2 and V is TRBV5-1; D ambiguous. V was cut by 3 bases and J by 3 bases, with 12 bases left in between. The CDR3 contains 14 residues. Germline V CDR1 and CDR2: SGHRS, YFSETQ. The CDR3 sequence: CASSSRLTDYGYTF. The CDR3 DNA follows: TGCGCCAGCAGCTCCCGACTTACCGACTATGGCTACACCTTC.

The chain recombines TRBV12-5 with TRBJ1-5; D call uncertain. CDR1 and CDR2 from the germline V gene are LGHNT and FRNRAP. The V gene lost 3 bases and the J gene lost 0 bases, with 3 bases spanning the gap. The CDR3 has 13 amino acids. This CDR3 is CASGFHSNQPQHF. The CDR3 DNA is TGTGCTAGTGGTTTCCATAGCAATCAGCCCCAGCATTTT.

The chain links TRBV21-1 to TRBJ2-7; the DNA was not compared with TRBD1, the D call given in the table. TRBV21-1 has pseudogene status. This CDR3 is 15 amino acids long. The chain's CDR3 is CARILVRGDFHEQYF. CDR3 coding DNA: TGTGCCAGGATTCTGGTCAGGGGAGATTTCCACGAGCAGTACTTC.